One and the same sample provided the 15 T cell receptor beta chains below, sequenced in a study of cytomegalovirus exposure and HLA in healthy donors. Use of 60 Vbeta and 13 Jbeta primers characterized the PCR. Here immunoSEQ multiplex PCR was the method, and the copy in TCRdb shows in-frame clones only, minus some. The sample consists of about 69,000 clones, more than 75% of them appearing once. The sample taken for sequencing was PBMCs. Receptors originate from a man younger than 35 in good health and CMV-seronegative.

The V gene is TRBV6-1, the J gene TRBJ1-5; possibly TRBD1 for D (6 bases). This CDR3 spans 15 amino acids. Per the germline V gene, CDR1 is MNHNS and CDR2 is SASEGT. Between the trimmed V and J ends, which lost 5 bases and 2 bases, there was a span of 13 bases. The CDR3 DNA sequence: TGTGCCAGCAGTCAGGGGCAGCTGGGCAATCAGCCCCAGCATTTT. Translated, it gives CASSQGQLGNQPQHF.

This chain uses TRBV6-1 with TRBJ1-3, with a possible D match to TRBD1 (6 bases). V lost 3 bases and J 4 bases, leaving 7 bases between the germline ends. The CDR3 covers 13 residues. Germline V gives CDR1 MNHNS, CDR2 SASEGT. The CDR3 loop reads CASSDGQGNTIYF. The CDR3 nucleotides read TGTGCCAGCAGTGACGGACAGGGAAACACCATATATTTT.

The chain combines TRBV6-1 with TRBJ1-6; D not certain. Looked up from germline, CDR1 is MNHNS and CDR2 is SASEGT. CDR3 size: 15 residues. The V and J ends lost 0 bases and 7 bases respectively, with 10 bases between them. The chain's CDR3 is CASSEARKVNSPLHF. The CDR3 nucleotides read TGTGCCAGCAGTGAAGCGAGGAAGGTCAATTCACCCCTCCACTTT.

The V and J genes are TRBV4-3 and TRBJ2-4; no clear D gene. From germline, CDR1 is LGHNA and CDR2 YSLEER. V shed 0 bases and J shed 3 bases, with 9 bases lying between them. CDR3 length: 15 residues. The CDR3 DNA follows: TGCGCCAGCAGCCAAGATTTAGCCAGCAAAAACATTCAGTACTTC. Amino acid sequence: CASSQDLASKNIQYF.

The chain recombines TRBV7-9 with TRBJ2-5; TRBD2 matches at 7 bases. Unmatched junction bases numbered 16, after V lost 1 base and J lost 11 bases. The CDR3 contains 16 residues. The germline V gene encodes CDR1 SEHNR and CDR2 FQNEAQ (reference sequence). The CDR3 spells CASSLVAGSNKVEQYF. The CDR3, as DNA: TGTGCCAGCAGCTTAGTAGCGGGCAGTAATAAAGTGGAGCAGTACTTC.

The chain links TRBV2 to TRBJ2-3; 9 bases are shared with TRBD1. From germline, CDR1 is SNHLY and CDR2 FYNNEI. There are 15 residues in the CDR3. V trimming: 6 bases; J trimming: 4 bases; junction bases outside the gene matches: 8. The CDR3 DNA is TGTGCCAGCAGCGACCCGGGACAGGGACCAGATACGCAGTATTTT. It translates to CASSDPGQGPDTQYF.

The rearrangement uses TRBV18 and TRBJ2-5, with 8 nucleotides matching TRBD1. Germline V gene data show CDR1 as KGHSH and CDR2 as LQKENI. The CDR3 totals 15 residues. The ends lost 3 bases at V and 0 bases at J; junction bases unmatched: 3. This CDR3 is CASSPRQGNQETQYF. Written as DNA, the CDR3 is TGTGCCAGCTCACCGCGACAGGGGAACCAAGAGACCCAGTACTTC.

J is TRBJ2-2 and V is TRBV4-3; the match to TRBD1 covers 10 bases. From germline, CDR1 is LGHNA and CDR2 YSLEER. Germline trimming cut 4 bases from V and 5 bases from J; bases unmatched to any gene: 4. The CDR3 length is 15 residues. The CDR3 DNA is TGCGCCAGCAGCCCGGGACAGGGGTTAACCGGGGAGCTGTTTTTT. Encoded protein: CASSPGQGLTGELFF.

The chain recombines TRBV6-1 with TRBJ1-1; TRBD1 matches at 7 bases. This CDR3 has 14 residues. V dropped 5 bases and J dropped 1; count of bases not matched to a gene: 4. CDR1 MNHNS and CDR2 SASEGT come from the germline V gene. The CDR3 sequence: CASSFRTGNTEAFF. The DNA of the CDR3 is TGTGCCAGCAGTTTCCGGACAGGGAACACTGAAGCTTTCTTT.

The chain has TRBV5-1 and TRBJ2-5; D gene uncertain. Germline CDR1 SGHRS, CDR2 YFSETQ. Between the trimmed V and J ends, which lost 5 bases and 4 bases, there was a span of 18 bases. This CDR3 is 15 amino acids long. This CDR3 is CASRFFSTLGETQYF. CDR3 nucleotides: TGCGCCAGCAGGTTCTTTAGCACTTTGGGAGAGACCCAGTACTTC.

The CDR3 nucleotides are TGTGCCAGCAGCTTCGGGACTAGCGGGGACCAAGAGACCCAGTACTTC. Its translation is CASSFGTSGDQETQYF. This chain uses TRBV7-7 with TRBJ2-5, with 13 bases lining up with TRBD2. The CDR3 covers 16 residues. V trimming: 3 bases; J trimming: 0 bases; junction bases outside the gene matches: 1. Germline V gene lookup returns CDR1 SSHAT and CDR2 FNYEAQ (reference sequence). Full variable domain (remainder filled in from reference TRBV7-7 and TRBJ2-5): GAGVSQSPRYKVTKRGQDVTLRCDPISSHATLYWYQQALGQGPEFLTYFNYEAQPDKSGLPSDRFSAERPEGSISTLTIQRTEQRDSAMYRCASSFGTSGDQETQYFGPGTRLLVL.

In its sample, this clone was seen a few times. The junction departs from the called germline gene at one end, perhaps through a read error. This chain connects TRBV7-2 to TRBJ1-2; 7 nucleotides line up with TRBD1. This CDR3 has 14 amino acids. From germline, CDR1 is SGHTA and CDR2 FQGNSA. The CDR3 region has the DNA TGTGCCAGCACCTTAGAGACAGGGCACTATGGCTACACCTTC. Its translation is CASTLETGHYGYTF.

In DNA form, the CDR3 reads TGTGCCAGCAGCTTAAGTCTCAAACCCCTATATGGCTACACCTTC. Protein product: CASSLSLKPLYGYTF. The V gene is TRBV7-2, the J gene TRBJ1-2; D is uncertain. V was pared by 2 bases and J by 5 bases, with 15 bases between. CDR1 SGHTA and CDR2 FQGNSA come from the germline V gene. This CDR3 has 15 residues.

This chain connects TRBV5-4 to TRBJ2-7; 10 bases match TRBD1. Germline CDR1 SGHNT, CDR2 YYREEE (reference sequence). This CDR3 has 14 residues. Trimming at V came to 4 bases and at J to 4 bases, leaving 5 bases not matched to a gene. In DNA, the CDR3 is TGTGCCAGCAGCGCGACAGGGGGCGGGTACGAGCAGTACTTC. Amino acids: CASSATGGGYEQYF. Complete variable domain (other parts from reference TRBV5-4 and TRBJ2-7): ETGVTQSPTHLIKTRGQQVTLRCSSQSGHNTVSWYQQALGQGPQFIFQYYREEENGRGNFPPRFSGLQFPNYSSELNVNALELDDSALYLCASSATGGGYEQYFGPGTRLTVT.

As DNA, the CDR3 is TGTGCCAGCAGCTTAGTCCAGGGACAGGGGAACACCGGGGAGCTGTTTTTT. Its protein is CASSLVQGQGNTGELFF. This chain uses TRBV7-9 with TRBJ2-2, with TRBD1 identical over 9 bases. Germline CDR1 and CDR2: SEHNR and FQNEAQ (reference sequence). V lost 1 base to trimming and J lost 1 base; unmatched junction nucleotides: 4. The length of the CDR3 is 17 residues.